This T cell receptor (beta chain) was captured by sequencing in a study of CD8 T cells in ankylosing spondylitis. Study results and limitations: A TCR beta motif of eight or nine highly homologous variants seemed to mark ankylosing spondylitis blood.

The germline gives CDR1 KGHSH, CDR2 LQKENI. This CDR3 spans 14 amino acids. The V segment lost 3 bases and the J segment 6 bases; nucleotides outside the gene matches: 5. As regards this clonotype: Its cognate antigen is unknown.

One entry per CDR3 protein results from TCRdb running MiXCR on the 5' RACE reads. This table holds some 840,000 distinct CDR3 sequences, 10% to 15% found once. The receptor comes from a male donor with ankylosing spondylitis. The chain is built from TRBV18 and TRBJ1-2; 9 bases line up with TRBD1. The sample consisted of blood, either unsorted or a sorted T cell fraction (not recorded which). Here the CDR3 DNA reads TGTGCCAGCTCACCGCGACGGACAGGGGATGGCTACACCTTC. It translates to CASSPRRTGDGYTF.